This TCR beta chain is from a study of T-cell reconstitution after alpha-beta-depleted transplantation in children (TCRdb year 2016). Regarding the study in general: Using TCR repertoire profiling, the study quantitatively followed how T-cell immune reconstitution unfolded in children after TCRalphabeta/CD19-depleted allogeneic hematopoietic cell transplantation.

Libraries were built with PCR. Sequencing was performed on an Illumina HiSeq 2500. TCR libraries were prepared with molecular barcoding, using unique molecular identifiers to normalize TCRbeta repertoire quantification. In TCRdb, the public reads were trimmed at Q25 with fastp and aligned with MiXCR, with productive beta chains retained. A single entry per CDR3 protein holds the most common genes and DNA from its merged rows. The sample contains about 610,000 distinct CDR3 sequences, about 10% of them found a single time. The ten most abundant clones make up less than 5% of the sample. This clonotype was counted a few times. This clone's antigen is unknown. The input lacks base qualities; no much larger clone sits a single base away. This sample comprised PBMCs from the stem cell graft donor, obtained from the stem cell graft. The source is a human donor who donated a stem cell graft to a child with acute myeloid leukemia.

The CDR3 protein is CSAARTVTTDTQYF. The bases are TGCAGTGCTGCACGGACAGTGACCACAGATACGCAGTATTTT. This chain is built from TRBV20-1 and TRBJ2-3, and possibly TRBD1, on 6 matching bases. For CDR1 and CDR2, the germline V gene (reference sequence) lists DFQATT and SNEGSKA. The CDR3 runs 14 amino acids, cysteine and phenylalanine included. Solely the CDR3 DNA is kept, with 42 bases framed from the first base. The junction shows trimming of 5 bases on V and 2 bases on J, plus 14 bases between the germline ends.